The source of this TCR beta chain is a study of early T cells in non-severe SARS-CoV-2 infection. V lost 4 bases and J lost 7; bases outside the gene matches: 12. Looked up from germline, CDR1 is SGDLS and CDR2 is YYNGEE. CDR3 length equals 16 residues. TCRdb re-called the 5' RACE reads with MiXCR, one entry per CDR3 protein. The repertoire holds tens of thousands of distinct CDR3 sequences, with about 4.9% as singletons. The sample holds many counts of this clonotype. The chain couples TRBV9 to TRBJ2-5; 11 bases fit TRBD2. This specimen was whole blood, taken at baseline. The sequence derives from an adult who was a healthcare worker with PCR-confirmed SARS-CoV-2 infection or an uninfected control (not recorded which). This chain's CDR3 is CASSPATSGAYGTQYF. In DNA form, the CDR3 reads TGTGCCAGCAGCCCAGCGACTAGCGGGGCTTACGGGACCCAGTACTTC.